The source of this T cell receptor (beta chain) is a study of blood T cell repertoires in COVID-19 (dated by TCRdb to about 2020). In terms of the full investigation: Collaborator samples came from the United States, Italy and Spain and covered acute and convalescent phases of COVID-19. The repertoires were released in a freely available public database intended as a resource for research on the immune response to SARS-CoV-2. Deeply sampled blood TCRbeta repertoires from subjects exposed to, actively infected with, or recovered from COVID-19 were included in the dataset. Where available, HLA class I and class II types were taken from metadata supplied by the sample provider and were not determined by assay-based typing. The material from the prospective study consisted of cDNA or gDNA derived from T cells, B-cell-depleted T cells, or PBMCs. The samples were drawn from two sources: the first 160 participants of the ongoing ImmuneRACE study, and fewer than 1,500 subjects contributed by 6 global collaborators. A de-identified subject ID, COVID-19 status, age in years and sex were almost always included in the sample metadata. The investigation overall reported the following: How much clinical and demographic metadata was included differed by source and by participant, and the metadata was provided uncurated.

Concerning this clone: No cognate antigen has been identified for it. Base qualities were left out, and no much larger clone turns up one base away.

The immunoSEQ Assay, a bias-controlled multiplex PCR, was used to amplify TCRbeta CDR3 regions from genomic DNA. The source study handled its data this way. The number of nucleated cells in each sample was estimated from the amplification of reference gene primers within the assay. To quantify the absolute abundance of each unique TCRbeta CDR3 rearrangement, sequence reads were collapsed and filtered. For each sample, productive Simpson clonality was calculated by taking the square root of Simpson's diversity index across productive rearrangements. Here the immuneACCESS table is served through TCRdb, limited to in-frame sequences with V and J called. Missing clones are a known gap in these copies; in checked studies unresolved V genes cover under half, and the rest lacks a known reason. That table furnishes V, J and clone size, whereas the DNA furnished D and trimming. A total of about 360,000 clones appear in this sample, around 88% of them only once. Of the sample, 7% to 7.5% is held by the ten largest clones.

In Seattle, one collaborating source enrolled patients while the infection was active and tracked those patients longitudinally over the course of disease. Whole blood was collected in K2EDTA tubes by collaborating institutions according to the institutions' own protocols. For TCRbeta analysis, collaborators shipped samples in one of three forms: frozen whole blood, isolated PBMCs, or DNA extracted from either of those sample types. The TCR was taken from a woman aged 55 to 70 with COVID-19, enrolled during active disease. Sequencing was done on a sample of peripheral blood.

The nucleotide sequence is given as TGTGCCAGCAGCTTAGCGCTTAAGCTGGGGGCGGGGACCCAGTACTTC. Translated, this gives CASSLALKLGAGTQYF. The chain uses TRBV7-2 and TRBJ2-5; a tentative D call is TRBD1 (6 bases match). The germline V gene specifies SGHTA as CDR1 and FQGNSA as CDR2. V and J lose 0 bases and 7 bases, and a span of 18 bases separates them. The CDR3, cysteine through phenylalanine, is 16 amino acids long. Just CDR3 DNA is preserved here, 48 bases in frame from base 1.